The 21 T cell receptor beta chains presented below share a single source sample, sequenced in a study of T-cell memory formation after mild COVID-19. TCRdb re-called the 5' RACE reads through MiXCR, storing one row per CDR3 protein. The sample contains 350,000 to 500,000 distinct CDR3 sequences, 20% to 25% of which appear only once. The material sequenced was PBMCs or a T cell subset sorted from them (not recorded which). These receptors all stem from an adult woman who had mild COVID-19 (a few samples of this study predate the infection). Cell type and time point are not known.

The genes are TRBV18 and TRBJ1-5; D unclear. There are 12 residues in the CDR3. The V end lost 3 bases, the J end lost 4 bases, and 4 bases lay between the germline ends. Germline CDR1 reads KGHSH; CDR2 reads LQKENI. For the CDR3, the DNA is TGTGCCAGCTCACCCGAGAATCAGCCCCAGCATTTT. Its protein is CASSPENQPQHF.

V is TRBV5-1 and J is TRBJ2-1; D ambiguous. Germline-derived CDR1 and CDR2 are SGHRS and YFSETQ. V lost 3 bases, J lost 6 bases, and 10 bases lay in between. The CDR3 has 13 amino acids. CDR3 bases: TGCGCCAGCAGCTCTGATACGGCCAATGAGCAGTTCTTC. Translated: CASSSDTANEQFF.

The CDR3 region is CASSYSNEKLFF. The CDR3 DNA reads TGTGCCAGCAGTTACTCGAATGAAAAACTGTTTTTT. This chain uses TRBV6-5 with TRBJ1-4; D is unclear. This CDR3 contains 12 residues. Trimming left V 0 bases short and J 5 bases short, with 1 base between. Germline CDR1 and CDR2: MNHEY and SVGAGI.

The chain employs TRBV10-3 and TRBJ2-1; perhaps TRBD2 as D (6 bases). The CDR3 has 16 residues. Looked up from germline, CDR1 is ENHRY and CDR2 is SYGVKD. V was trimmed by 7 bases and J by 1 base, leaving 17 bases between them. The CDR3 is CAITARAGESYNEQFF. The DNA of the CDR3 is TGTGCCATCACCGCCAGAGCGGGTGAGTCCTACAATGAGCAGTTCTTC.

The table lists this clonotype with many counts. The CDR3 spells CASSQEGTQYF. The CDR3 DNA reads as TGTGCCAGCAGCCAGGAAGGGACGCAGTATTTT. The rearrangement links TRBV7-9 to TRBJ2-3; no reliable D call. The CDR3 covers 11 residues. V lost 5 bases and J lost 9, with 9 bases in between. Germline CDR1 SEHNR, CDR2 FQNEAQ (reference sequence).

This clonotype was seen only a few times. The chain employs TRBV10-3 and TRBJ2-3; 13 bases are a match to TRBD2. The CDR3 loop spans 17 amino acids. CDR1 and CDR2 (germline): ENHRY, SYGVKD. J gave up 0 bases and V 6 bases, and 6 bases lay outside the gene matches. The CDR3 is CAIRAGTSGASTDTQYF. The CDR3 bases are TGTGCCATCAGAGCCGGGACTAGCGGGGCAAGCACAGATACGCAGTATTTT.

The V and J genes are TRBV4-2 and TRBJ2-1, with TRBD1 identical over 8 bases. Germline V CDR1 and CDR2: LGHNA, YNFKEQ. The CDR3 is made up of 15 amino acids. Trimming took 1 base from V and 8 from J; bases not matched to a gene: 7. CDR3 coding DNA: TGTGCCAGCAGCCAAGGGACAGGGACATTCGATGAGCAGTTCTTC. It specifies CASSQGTGTFDEQFF.

The V call is TRBV10-3, the J call TRBJ2-5, with 13 bases identical to TRBD2. The CDR3 runs to 15 residues. V was pared by 4 bases and J by 4 bases, with 3 bases of the junction left unmatched. Looked up from germline, CDR1 is ENHRY and CDR2 is SYGVKD. The CDR3 spells CAISAGLAGRETQYF. The CDR3 nucleotides are TGTGCCATCAGTGCGGGACTAGCGGGAAGAGAGACCCAGTACTTC.

This clonotype was observed a few times. V gene TRBV7-6 combines with J gene TRBJ2-7, with TRBD2 identical over 7 bases. The V gene's germline CDR1 is SGHVS and CDR2 FNYEAQ. V was clipped by 5 bases and J by 3 bases; unmatched bases: 4. The CDR3 covers 13 residues. CDR3 amino acids: CASSAPGGYEQYF. In DNA, the CDR3 is TGTGCCAGCAGCGCCCCGGGGGGCTACGAGCAGTACTTC.

This clonotype was seen a handful of times. The chain joins TRBV15 to TRBJ1-1, with D unclear. Germline values: CDR1 LNHNV, CDR2 YYDKDF (reference sequence). CDR3 length: 16 residues. Trimming cost V 5 bases and J 1 base, with 17 bases left between them. This CDR3 reads CATSLISGRRNTEAFF. CDR3 DNA: TGTGCCACCAGCCTAATAAGCGGCAGGCGGAACACTGAAGCTTTCTTT.

This sequence joins TRBV11-2 and TRBJ1-1; D gene unclear. Germline CDR1 and CDR2: SGHAT and FQNNGV. This CDR3 contains 14 residues. V was cut by 3 bases and J by 2 bases, with 10 bases left in between. The CDR3 sequence: CASSFGLTNTEAFF. Written as DNA, the CDR3 is TGTGCCAGCAGCTTCGGGTTGACAAACACTGAAGCTTTCTTT. The full variable domain, its missing parts supplied by reference TRBV11-2 and TRBJ1-1, is EAGVAQSPRYKIIEKRQSVAFWCNPISGHATLYWYQQILGQGPKLLIQFQNNGVVDDSQLPKDRFSAERLKGVDSTLKIQPAKLEDSAVYLCASSFGLTNTEAFFGQGTRLTVV.

This clonotype was seen a single time. The chain recombines TRBV21-1 with TRBJ2-5; the D call of TRBD1 is as the table states it, not checked on the DNA. TRBV21-1 is given as a pseudogene. The CDR3 spans 13 residues. The chain's CDR3 is CASSWDREETQYF. The CDR3 coding sequence is TGTGCCAGCAGCTGGGACAGGGAGGAGACCCAGTACTTC.

This clonotype was observed a few times. The genes are TRBV7-8 and TRBJ2-1; 8 nucleotides line up with TRBD2. The CDR3 loop spans 14 amino acids. Germline V gives CDR1 SGHVS, CDR2 FQNEAQ. Germline trimming cut 4 bases from V and 9 bases from J; bases unmatched to any gene: 8. The CDR3 protein is CASSSGTRIVEQFF. DNA of the CDR3: TGTGCCAGCAGCTCCGGGACTAGGATAGTTGAGCAGTTCTTC.

In this sample, this clonotype turned up many times. The V and J genes are TRBV7-3 and TRBJ2-3; no clear D. The V and J ends lost 5 bases and 3 bases respectively, with 15 bases between them. CDR3 length: 15 residues. In germline, CDR1 is SGHTA, CDR2 FQGTGA. The DNA for the CDR3 is TGTGCCAGCAGCCCCGGCCCCCAGAGGACAGATACGCAGTATTTT. It encodes CASSPGPQRTDTQYF. Full variable domain (remainder filled in from reference TRBV7-3 and TRBJ2-3): GAGVSQTPSNKVTEKGKYVELRCDPISGHTALYWYRQSLGQGPEFLIYFQGTGAADDSGLPNDRFFAVRPEGSVSTLKIQRTERGDSAVYLCASSPGPQRTDTQYFGPGTRLTVL.

This clonotype was counted only a few times. The chain has TRBV2 and TRBJ2-3; unclear D gene. This CDR3 region has 14 residues. Germline CDR1 is SNHLY and CDR2 is FYNNEI. V lost 1 base and J 2 bases, leaving 7 bases between the germline ends. The CDR3 here is CASSEVFNTDTQYF. Here the CDR3 DNA reads TGTGCCAGCAGTGAAGTCTTTAACACAGATACGCAGTATTTT.

The CDR3 nucleotides are TGTGCCAGCACCATTGGGCAGTATAACACTGAAGCTTTCTTT. Protein: CASTIGQYNTEAFF. The chain uses TRBV7-9 and TRBJ1-1; D remains unclear. V gave up 7 bases and J gave up 2 bases, with 14 bases separating them. The CDR3 extends over 14 amino acids. Germline CDR1 is SEHNR and CDR2 is FQNEAQ (reference sequence).

The chain is built from TRBV12-3 or TRBV12-4 and TRBJ1-1, with a weak D call TRBD1 (5 bases). The CDR3 sequence is 13 residues long. Trimming shortened V by 6 bases and J by 7 bases, and 15 bases separated the two germline ends. CDR3 amino acids: CASRKRVGGEAFF. CDR3 coding DNA: TGTGCCAGCAGGAAGCGGGTCGGGGGTGAAGCTTTCTTT.

This clonotype was counted a few times. J is TRBJ2-5 and V is TRBV7-6, with 8 bases that match TRBD1. Trimming cost V 4 bases and J 4 bases; bases outside gene matches: 8. Germline-derived CDR1 and CDR2 are SGHVS and FNYEAQ. The CDR3 totals 15 residues. The CDR3 nucleotides are TGTGCCAGCAGCTATCCCGGACAGGGCGGAGAGACCCAGTACTTC. Its protein product is CASSYPGQGGETQYF.

The chain carries TRBV7-9 and TRBJ1-1; maybe TRBD1 (6 bases). Germline V gene data show CDR1 as SEHNR and CDR2 as FQNEAQ (reference sequence). V lost 5 bases and J lost 2, with 24 bases in between. The CDR3 has 18 amino acids. The CDR3 region has the DNA TGTGCCAGCAGCCCACACCCCACCCCCAGGGGACCTAACACTGAAGCTTTCTTT. Amino acid sequence: CASSPHPTPRGPNTEAFF.

V and J are TRBV3-1 and TRBJ2-7, with D tentatively TRBD1 (6 bases). The CDR3 is 12 amino acids. Germline loops: CDR1 LGHDT, CDR2 YNNKEL (reference sequence). The V end was cut by 1 base, the J end by 12 bases, with 13 bases between. CDR3 bases: TGTGCCAGCAGCCAAGGAGGCGCAGGGGTGTACTTC. It translates to CASSQGGAGVYF.

This clonotype was seen more than once but under ten times. This chain links TRBV12-3 or TRBV12-4 with TRBJ2-5, with TRBD1 matching over 12 bases. With V trimmed by 2 bases and J by 4 bases, 5 bases remained unmatched. This CDR3 has 16 amino acids. This chain's CDR3 is CASSLTRDRGRETQYF. CDR3 bases: TGTGCCAGCAGTTTAACCCGGGACAGGGGGCGAGAGACCCAGTACTTC.